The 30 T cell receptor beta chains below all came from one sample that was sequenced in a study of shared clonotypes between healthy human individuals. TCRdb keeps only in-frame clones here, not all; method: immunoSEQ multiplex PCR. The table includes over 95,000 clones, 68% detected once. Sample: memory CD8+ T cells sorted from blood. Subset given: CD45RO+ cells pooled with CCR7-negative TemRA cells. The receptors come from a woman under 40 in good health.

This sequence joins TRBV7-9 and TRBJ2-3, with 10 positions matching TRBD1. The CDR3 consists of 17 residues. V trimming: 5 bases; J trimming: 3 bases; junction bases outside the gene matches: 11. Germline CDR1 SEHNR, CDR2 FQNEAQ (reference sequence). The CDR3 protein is CASSRLVWDRGTDTQYF. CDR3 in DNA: TGTGCCAGCAGCCGGTTGGTATGGGACAGGGGAACAGATACGCAGTATTTT.

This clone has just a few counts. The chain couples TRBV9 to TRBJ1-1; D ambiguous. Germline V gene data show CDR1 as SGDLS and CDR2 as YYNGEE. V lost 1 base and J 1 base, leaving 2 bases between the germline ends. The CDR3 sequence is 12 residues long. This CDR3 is CASSVSNTEAFF. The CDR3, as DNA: TGTGCCAGCAGCGTATCGAACACTGAAGCTTTCTTT.

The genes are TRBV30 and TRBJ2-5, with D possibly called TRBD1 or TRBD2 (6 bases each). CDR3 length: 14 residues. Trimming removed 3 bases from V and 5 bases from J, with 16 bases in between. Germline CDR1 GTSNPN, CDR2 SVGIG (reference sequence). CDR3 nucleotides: TGTGCCTGGAGGGGGAGGACAGCACCCGAGACCCAGTACTTC. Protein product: CAWRGRTAPETQYF. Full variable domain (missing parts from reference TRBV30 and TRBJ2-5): SQTIHQWPATLVQPVGSPLSLECTVEGTSNPNLYWYRQAAGRGLQLLFYSVGIGQISSEVPQNLSASRPQDRQFILSSKKLLLSDSGFYLCAWRGRTAPETQYFGPGTRLLVL.

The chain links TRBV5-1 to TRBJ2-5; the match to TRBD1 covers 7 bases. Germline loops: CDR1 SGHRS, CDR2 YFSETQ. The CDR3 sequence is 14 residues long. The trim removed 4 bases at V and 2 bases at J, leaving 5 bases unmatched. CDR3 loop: CASSKGQEQETQYF. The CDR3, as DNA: TGCGCCAGCAGCAAAGGACAGGAGCAAGAGACCCAGTACTTC.

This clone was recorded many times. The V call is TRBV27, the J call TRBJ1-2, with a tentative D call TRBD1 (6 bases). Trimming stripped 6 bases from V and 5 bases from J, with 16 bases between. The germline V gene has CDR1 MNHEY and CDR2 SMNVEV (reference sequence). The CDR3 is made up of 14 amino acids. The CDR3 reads CASSPLGGLYGYTF. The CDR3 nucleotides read TGTGCCAGCAGCCCCTTAGGGGGGTTATATGGCTACACCTTC.

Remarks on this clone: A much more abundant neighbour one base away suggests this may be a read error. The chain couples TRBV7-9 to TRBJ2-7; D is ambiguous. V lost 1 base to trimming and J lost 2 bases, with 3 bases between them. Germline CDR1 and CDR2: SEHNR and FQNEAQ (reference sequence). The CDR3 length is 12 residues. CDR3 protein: CASSLGAYEQYF. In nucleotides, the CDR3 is TGTGCCAGCAGCTTAGGGGCCTACGAGCAGTACTTC.

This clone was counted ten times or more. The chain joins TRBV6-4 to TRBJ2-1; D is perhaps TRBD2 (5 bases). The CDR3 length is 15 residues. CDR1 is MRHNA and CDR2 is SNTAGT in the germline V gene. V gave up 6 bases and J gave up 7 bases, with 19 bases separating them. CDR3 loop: CASSPGVTDFNEQFF. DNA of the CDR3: TGTGCCAGCAGCCCCGGGGTAACCGACTTTAATGAGCAGTTCTTC.

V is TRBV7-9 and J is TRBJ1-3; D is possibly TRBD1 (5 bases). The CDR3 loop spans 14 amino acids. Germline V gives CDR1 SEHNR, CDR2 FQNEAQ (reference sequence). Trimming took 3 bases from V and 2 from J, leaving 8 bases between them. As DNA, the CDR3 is TGTGCCAGCAGCTTCGTGGGACCTGGAAACACCATATATTTT. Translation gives CASSFVGPGNTIYF.

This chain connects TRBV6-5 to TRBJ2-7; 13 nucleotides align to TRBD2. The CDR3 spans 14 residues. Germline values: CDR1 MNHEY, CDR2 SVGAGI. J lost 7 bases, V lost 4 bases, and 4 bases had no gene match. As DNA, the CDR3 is TGTGCCAGCAGTTCTTTGACTAGCGGGGGGGAGCAGTACTTC. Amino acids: CASSSLTSGGEQYF.

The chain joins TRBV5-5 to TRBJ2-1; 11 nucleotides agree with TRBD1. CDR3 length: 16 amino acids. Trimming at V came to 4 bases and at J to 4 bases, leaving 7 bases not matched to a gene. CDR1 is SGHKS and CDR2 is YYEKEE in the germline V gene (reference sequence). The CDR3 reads CASSPGTGGPYNEQFF. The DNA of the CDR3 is TGTGCCAGCAGCCCAGGGACAGGGGGACCATACAATGAGCAGTTCTTC.

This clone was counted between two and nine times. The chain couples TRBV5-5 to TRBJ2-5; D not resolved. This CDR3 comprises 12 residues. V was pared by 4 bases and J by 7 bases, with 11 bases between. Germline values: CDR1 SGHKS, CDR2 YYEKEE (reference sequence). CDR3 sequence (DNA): TGTGCCAGCAGCAGGGCTGGCGGGACCCAGTACTTC. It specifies CASSRAGGTQYF. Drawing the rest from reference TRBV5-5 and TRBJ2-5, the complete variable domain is DAGVTQSPTHLIKTRGQQVTLRCSPISGHKSVSWYQQVLGQGPQFIFQYYEKEERGRGNFPDRFSARQFPNYSSELNVNALLLGDSALYLCASSRAGGTQYFGPGTRLLVL.

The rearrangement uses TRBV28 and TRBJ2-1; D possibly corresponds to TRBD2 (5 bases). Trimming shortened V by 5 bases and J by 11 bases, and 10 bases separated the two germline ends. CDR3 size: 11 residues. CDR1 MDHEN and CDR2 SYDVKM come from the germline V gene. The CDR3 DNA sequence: TGTGCCAGCAGTAATAGCGATCAGCAGTTCTTC. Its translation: CASSNSDQQFF.

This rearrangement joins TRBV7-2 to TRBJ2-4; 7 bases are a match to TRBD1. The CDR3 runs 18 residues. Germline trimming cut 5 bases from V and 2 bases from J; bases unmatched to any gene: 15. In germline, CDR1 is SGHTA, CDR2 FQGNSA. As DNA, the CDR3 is TGTGCCAGCAGCAGTGGACAGGTTTACCTCTCGACCAAAAACATTCAGTACTTC. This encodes CASSSGQVYLSTKNIQYF. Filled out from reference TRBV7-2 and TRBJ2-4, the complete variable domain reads GAGVSQSPSNKVTEKGKDVELRCDPISGHTALYWYRQSLGQGLEFLIYFQGNSAPDKSGLPSDRFSAERTGGSVSTLTIQRTQQEDSAVYLCASSSGQVYLSTKNIQYFGAGTRLSVL.

The CDR3 region has the DNA TGTGCCAGCAGCGAGGCTGACAGGGGATACGAGCAGTACTTC. The encoded protein is CASSEADRGYEQYF. This chain uses TRBV13 with TRBJ2-7, with 8 bases that match TRBD1. The germline V gene has CDR1 PRHDT and CDR2 FYEKMQ (reference sequence). The CDR3 consists of 14 residues. Germline trimming cut 5 bases from V and 4 bases from J; bases unmatched to any gene: 7.

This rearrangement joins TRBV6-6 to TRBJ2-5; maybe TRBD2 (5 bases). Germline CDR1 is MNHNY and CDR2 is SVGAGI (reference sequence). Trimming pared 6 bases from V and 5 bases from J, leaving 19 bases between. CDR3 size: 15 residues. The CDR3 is CASRALLGSGETQYF. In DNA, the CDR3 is TGTGCCAGCAGGGCCCTTCTGGGATCGGGGGAGACCCAGTACTTC.

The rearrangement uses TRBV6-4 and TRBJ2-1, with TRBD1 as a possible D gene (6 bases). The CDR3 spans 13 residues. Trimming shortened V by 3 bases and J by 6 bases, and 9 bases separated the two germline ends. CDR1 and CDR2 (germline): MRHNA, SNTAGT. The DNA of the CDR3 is TGTGCCAGCAGTGAGGGGGCTACCAATGAGCAGTTCTTC. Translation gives CASSEGATNEQFF.

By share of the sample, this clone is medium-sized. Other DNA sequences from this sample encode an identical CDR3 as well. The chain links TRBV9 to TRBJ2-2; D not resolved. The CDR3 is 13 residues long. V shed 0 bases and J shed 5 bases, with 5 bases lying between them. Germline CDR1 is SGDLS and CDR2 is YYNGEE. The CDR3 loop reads CASSVGGTGELFF. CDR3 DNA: TGTGCCAGCAGCGTAGGGGGTACCGGGGAGCTGTTTTTT.

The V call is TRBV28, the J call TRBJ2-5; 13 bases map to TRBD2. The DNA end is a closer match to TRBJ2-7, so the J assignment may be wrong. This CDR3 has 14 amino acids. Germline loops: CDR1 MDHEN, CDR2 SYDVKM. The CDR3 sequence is CASSGLAGVHEQYF. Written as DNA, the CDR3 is TGTGCCAGCAGCGGACTAGCGGGAGTTCACGAGCAGTACTTC.

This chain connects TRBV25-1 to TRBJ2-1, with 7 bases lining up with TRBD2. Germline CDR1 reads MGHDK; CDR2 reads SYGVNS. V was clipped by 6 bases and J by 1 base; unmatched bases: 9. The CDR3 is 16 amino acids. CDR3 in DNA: TGTGCCAGCAGCGCAACCCGACTAGCTTCCTACAATGAGCAGTTCTTC. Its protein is CASSATRLASYNEQFF.

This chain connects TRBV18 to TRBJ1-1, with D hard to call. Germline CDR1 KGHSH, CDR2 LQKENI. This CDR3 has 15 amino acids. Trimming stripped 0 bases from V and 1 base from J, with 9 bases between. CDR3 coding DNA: TGTGCCAGCTCACCACCTAGTGGGCCGAACACTGAAGCTTTCTTT. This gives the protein CASSPPSGPNTEAFF.

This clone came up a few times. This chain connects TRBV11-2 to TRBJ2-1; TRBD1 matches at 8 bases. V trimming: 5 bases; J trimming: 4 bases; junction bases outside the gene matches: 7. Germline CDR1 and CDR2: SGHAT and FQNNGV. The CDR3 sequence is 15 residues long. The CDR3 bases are TGTGCCAGCAGCCCAACAGGGACAGGTTACAATGAGCAGTTCTTC. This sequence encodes CASSPTGTGYNEQFF.

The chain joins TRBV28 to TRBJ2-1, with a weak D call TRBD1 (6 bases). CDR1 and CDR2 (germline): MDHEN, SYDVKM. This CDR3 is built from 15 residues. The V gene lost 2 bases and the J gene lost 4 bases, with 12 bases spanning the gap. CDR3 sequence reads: CASSLMGARYNEQFF. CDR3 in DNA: TGTGCCAGCAGTTTAATGGGGGCGCGGTACAATGAGCAGTTCTTC.

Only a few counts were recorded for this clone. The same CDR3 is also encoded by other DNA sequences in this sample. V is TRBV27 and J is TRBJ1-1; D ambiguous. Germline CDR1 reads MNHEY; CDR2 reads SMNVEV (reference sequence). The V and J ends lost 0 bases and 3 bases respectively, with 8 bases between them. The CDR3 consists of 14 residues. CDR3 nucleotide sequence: TGTGCCAGCAGTTTATCGTGGGGAGACACTGAAGCTTTCTTT. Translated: CASSLSWGDTEAFF.

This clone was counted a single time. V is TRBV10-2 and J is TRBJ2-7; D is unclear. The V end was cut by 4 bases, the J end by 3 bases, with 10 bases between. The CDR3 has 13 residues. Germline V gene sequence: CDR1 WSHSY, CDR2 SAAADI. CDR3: CASSVFLGYEQYF. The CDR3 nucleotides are TGCGCCAGCAGTGTGTTTCTCGGCTACGAGCAGTACTTC.

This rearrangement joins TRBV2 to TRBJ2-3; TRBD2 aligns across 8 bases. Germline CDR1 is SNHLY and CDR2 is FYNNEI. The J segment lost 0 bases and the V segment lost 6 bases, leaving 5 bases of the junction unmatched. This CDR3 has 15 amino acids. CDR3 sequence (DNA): TGTGCCAGCAGCCTGACTAGCGTTAGCACAGATACGCAGTATTTT. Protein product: CASSLTSVSTDTQYF. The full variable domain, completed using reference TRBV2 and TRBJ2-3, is EPEVTQTPSHQVTQMGQEVILRCVPISNHLYFYWYRQILGQKVEFLVSFYNNEISEKSEIFDDQFSVERPDGSNFTLKIRSTKLEDSAMYFCASSLTSVSTDTQYFGPGTRLTVL.

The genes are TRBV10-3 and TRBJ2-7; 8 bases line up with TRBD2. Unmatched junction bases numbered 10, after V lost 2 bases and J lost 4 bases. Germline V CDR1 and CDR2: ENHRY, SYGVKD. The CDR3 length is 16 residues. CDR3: CAISEIAAGVWYEQYF. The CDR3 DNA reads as TGTGCCATCAGTGAGATTGCAGCGGGAGTCTGGTACGAGCAGTACTTC.

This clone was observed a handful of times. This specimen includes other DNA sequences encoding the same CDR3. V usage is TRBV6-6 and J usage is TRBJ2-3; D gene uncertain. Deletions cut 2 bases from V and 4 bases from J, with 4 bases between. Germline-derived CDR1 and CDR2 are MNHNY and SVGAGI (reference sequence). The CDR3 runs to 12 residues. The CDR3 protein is CASSYGPDTQYF. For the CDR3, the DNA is TGTGCCAGCAGTTACGGCCCAGATACGCAGTATTTT.

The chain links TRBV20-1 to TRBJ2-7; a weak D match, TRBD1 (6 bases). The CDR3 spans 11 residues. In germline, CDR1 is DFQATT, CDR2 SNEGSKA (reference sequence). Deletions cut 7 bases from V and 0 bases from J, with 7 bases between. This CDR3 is CSGTDSYEQYF. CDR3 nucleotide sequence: TGCAGTGGGACAGACTCCTACGAGCAGTACTTC.

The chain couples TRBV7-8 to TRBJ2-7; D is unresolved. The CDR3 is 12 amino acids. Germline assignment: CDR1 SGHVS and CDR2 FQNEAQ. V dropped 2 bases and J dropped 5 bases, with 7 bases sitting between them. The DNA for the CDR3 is TGTGCCAGCAGCTTACGATCACACGAGCAGTACTTC. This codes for CASSLRSHEQYF. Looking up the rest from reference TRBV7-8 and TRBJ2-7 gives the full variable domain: GAGVSQSPRYKVAKRGQDVALRCDPISGHVSLFWYQQALGQGPEFLTYFQNEAQLDKSGLPSDRFFAERPEGSVSTLKIQRTQQEDSAVYLCASSLRSHEQYFGPGTRLTVT.

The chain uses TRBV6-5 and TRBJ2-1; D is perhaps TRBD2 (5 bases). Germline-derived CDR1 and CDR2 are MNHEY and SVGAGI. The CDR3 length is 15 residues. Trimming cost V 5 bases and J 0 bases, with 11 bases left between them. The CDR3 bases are TGTGCCAGCAGTCCGAGCGGCCACTCCTACAATGAGCAGTTCTTC. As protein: CASSPSGHSYNEQFF.